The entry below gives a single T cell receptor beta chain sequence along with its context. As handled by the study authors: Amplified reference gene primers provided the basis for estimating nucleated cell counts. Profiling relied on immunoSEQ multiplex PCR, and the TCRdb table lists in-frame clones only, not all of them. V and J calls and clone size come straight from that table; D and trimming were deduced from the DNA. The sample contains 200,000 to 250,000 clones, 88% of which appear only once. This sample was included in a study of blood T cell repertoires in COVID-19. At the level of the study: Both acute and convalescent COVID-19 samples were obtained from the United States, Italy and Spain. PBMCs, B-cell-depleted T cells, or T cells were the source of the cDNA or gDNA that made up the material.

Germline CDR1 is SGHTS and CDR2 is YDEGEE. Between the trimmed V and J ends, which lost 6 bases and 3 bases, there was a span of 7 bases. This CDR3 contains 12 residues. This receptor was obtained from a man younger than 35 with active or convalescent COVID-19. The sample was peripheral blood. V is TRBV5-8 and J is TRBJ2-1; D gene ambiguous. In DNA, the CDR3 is TGTGCCAGCAACCTAGACTACAATGAGCAGTTCTTC. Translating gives CASNLDYNEQFF.